This paragraph reports one T cell receptor (beta chain). Its antigen remains unidentified. The record originates from a study of Ad26.COV2.S vaccination and SARS-CoV-2 variants. Study-wide context: Ad26.COV2.S shots went into the muscle once or twice, 56 days apart. General study points: Vaccinees and placebo recipients showed similar non-spike TCR breadth. It was vaccine recipients, not placebo recipients, who had the higher spike-specific TCR breadth.

Treatment reported: around 19 received Ad26.COV2.S at low or high dose, single or two shots; 5 received placebo; per-sample allocation not given. Sample collection was performed on day 63 after the first vaccine or placebo injection. V shed 0 bases and J shed 15 bases, with 13 bases lying between them. There are 13 residues in the CDR3. Germline CDR1 reads SGHDT; CDR2 reads YYEEEE. Sequencing was performed with immunoSEQ multiplex PCR; in TCRdb, only in-frame clones are kept and a portion is missing. The sample lists 300,000 to 350,000 clones, around nine tenths occurring once. This TCR derives from a person aged 18-65 years who received the Ad26.COV2.S COVID-19 vaccine or a placebo. V gene TRBV5-6 combines with J gene TRBJ1-6; D is perhaps TRBD1 (5 bases). Sequenced material: peripheral blood, taken in a trial of Ad26.COV2.S vaccine versus placebo. The CDR3 coding sequence is TGTGCCAGCAGCTTGGTTTGGGACGCAAACCTCCACTTT. It encodes CASSLVWDANLHF.